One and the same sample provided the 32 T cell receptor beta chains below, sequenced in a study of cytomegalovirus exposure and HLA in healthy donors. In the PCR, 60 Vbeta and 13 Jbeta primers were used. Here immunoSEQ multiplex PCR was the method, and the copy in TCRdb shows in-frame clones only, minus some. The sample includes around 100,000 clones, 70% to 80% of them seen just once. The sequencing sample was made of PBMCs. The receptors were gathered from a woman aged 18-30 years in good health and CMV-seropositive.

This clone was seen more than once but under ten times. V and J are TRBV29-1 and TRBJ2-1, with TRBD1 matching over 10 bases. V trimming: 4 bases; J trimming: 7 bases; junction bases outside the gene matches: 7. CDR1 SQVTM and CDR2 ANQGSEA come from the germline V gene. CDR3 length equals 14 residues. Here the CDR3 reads CSVAGQGVSNEQFF. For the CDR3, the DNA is TGCAGCGTTGCCGGACAGGGGGTGTCAAATGAGCAGTTCTTC.

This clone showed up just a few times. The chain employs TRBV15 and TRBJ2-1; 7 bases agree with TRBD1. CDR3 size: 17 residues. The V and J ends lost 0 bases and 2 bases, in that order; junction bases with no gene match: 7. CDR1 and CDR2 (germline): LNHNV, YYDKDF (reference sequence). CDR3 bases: TGTGCCACCAGCAGAGATCAGGGGGTCGGCACCTACAATGAGCAGTTCTTC. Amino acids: CATSRDQGVGTYNEQFF. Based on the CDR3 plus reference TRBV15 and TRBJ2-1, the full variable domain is DAMVIQNPRYQVTQFGKPVTLSCSQTLNHNVMYWYQQKSSQAPKLLFHYYDKDFNNEADTPDNFQSRRPNTSFCFLDIRSPGLGDTAMYLCATSRDQGVGTYNEQFFGPGTRLTVL.

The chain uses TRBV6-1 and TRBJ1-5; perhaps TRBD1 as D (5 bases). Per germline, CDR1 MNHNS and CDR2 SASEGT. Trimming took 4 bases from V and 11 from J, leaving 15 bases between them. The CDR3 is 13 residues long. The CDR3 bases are TGTGCCAGCAGTGGGCGGGGCCCTCCGGCCCAGCATTTT. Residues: CASSGRGPPAQHF.

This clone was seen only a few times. CDR3 loop: CASCGLGEYEQYF. The CDR3 nucleotides are TGTGCCAGCTGCGGTTTGGGAGAATACGAGCAGTACTTC. The chain carries TRBV6-6 and TRBJ2-7; D possibly corresponds to TRBD2 (5 bases). Trimming removed 8 bases from V and 4 bases from J, with 15 bases in between. The CDR3 runs to 13 residues. Germline V lookup: CDR1 MNHNY, CDR2 SVGAGI (reference sequence).

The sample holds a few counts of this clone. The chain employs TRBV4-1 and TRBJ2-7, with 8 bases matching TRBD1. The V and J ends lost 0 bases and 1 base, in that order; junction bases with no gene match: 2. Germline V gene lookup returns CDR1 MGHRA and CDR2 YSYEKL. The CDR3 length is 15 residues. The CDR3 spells CASSQETGVSYEQYF. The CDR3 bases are TGCGCCAGCAGCCAAGAGACAGGGGTATCCTACGAGCAGTACTTC.

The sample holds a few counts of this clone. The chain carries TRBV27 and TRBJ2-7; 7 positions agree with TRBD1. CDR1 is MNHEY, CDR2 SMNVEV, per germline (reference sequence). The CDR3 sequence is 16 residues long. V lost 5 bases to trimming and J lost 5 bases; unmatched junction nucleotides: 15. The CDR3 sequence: CASSPLSTGKANEQYF. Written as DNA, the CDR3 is TGTGCCAGCAGTCCACTATCGACAGGGAAGGCCAACGAGCAGTACTTC.

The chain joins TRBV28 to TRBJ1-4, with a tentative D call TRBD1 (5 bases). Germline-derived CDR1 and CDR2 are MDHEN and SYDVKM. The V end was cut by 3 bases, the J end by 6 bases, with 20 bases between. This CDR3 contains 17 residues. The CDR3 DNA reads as TGTGCCAGCAGTTTGCGCTACTTGACAGAACCCTATGAAAAACTGTTTTTT. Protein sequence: CASSLRYLTEPYEKLFF.

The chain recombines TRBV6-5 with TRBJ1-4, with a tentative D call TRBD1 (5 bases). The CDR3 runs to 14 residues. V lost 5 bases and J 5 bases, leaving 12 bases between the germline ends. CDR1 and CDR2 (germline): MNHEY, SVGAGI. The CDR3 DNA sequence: TGTGCCAGCAGTGAAGTCCCAGGGAATGAAAAACTGTTTTTT. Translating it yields CASSEVPGNEKLFF.

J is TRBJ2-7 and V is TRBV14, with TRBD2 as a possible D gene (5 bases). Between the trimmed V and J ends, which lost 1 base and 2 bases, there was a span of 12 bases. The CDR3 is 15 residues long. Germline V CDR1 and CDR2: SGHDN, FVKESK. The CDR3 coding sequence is TGTGCCAGCAGCCAAGTTACCGGGAATCCCTACGAGCAGTACTTC. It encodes CASSQVTGNPYEQYF.

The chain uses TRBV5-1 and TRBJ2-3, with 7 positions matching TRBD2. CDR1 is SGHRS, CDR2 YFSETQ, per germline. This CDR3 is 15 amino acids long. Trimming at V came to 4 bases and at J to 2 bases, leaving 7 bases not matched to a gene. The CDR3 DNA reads TGCGCCAGCAGCCGGGGAGCGGGGTTCACAGATACGCAGTATTTT. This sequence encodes CASSRGAGFTDTQYF.

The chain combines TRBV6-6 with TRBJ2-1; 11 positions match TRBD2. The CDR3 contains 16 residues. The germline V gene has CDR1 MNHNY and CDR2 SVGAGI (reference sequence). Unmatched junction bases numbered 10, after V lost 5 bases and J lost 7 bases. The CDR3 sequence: CASSKGLAEGRNEQFF. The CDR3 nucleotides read TGTGCCAGCAGTAAGGGACTAGCGGAGGGAAGGAATGAGCAGTTCTTC.

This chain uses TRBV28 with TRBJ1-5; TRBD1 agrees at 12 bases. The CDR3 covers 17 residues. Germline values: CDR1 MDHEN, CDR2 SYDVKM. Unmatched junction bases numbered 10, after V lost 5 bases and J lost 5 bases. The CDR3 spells CASSLARDRGQHQPQHF. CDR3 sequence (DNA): TGTGCCAGCAGTCTCGCCCGGGACAGGGGGCAACATCAGCCCCAGCATTTT.

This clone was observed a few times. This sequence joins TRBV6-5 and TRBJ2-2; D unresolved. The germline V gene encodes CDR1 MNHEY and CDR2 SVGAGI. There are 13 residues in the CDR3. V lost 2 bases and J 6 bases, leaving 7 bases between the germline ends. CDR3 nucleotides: TGTGCCAGCAGTTACCTTATTGCCGGGGAGCTGTTTTTT. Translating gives CASSYLIAGELFF.

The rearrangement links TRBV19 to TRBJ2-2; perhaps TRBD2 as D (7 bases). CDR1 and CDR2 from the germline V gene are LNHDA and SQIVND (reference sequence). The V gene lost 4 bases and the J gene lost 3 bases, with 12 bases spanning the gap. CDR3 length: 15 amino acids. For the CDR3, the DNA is TGTGCCAGTAGTAGCGGGGGCAAGGACACCGGGGAGCTGTTTTTT. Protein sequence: CASSSGGKDTGELFF.

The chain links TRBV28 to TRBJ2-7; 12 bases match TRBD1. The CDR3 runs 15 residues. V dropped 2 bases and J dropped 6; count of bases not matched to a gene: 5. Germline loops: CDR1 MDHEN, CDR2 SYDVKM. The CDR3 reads CASSLPGQGASEQYF. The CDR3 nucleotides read TGTGCCAGCAGTTTACCGGGACAGGGGGCTAGCGAGCAGTACTTC.

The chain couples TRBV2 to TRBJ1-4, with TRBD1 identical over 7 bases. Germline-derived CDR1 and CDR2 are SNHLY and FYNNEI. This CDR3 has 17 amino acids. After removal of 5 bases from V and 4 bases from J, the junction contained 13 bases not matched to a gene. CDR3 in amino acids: CASSRSDRAVFNEKLFF. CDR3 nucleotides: TGTGCCAGCAGTCGATCAGACAGGGCCGTTTTTAATGAAAAACTGTTTTTT.

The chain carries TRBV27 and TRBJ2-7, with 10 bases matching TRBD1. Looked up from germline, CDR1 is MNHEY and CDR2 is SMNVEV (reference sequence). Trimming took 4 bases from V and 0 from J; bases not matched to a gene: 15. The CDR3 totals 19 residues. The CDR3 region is CASSSRGQGGSGYSYEQYF. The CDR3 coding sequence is TGTGCCAGCAGTTCTCGAGGACAGGGGGGTAGCGGATACTCCTACGAGCAGTACTTC.

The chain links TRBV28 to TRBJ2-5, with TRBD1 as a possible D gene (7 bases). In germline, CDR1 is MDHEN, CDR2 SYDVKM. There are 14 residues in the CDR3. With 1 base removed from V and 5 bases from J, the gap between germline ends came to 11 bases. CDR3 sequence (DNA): TGTGCCAGCAGTTTATACGCAGGGGGGGAGACCCAGTACTTC. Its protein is CASSLYAGGETQYF. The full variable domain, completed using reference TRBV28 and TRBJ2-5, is DVKVTQSSRYLVKRTGEKVFLECVQDMDHENMFWYRQDPGLGLRLIYFSYDVKMKEKGDIPEGYSVSREKKERFSLILESASTNQTSMYLCASSLYAGGETQYFGPGTRLLVL.

CDR3 coding DNA: TGTGCCAGCAGCCAGACAGGGGGCGACGGCTACACCTTC. Residues: CASSQTGGDGYTF. This chain connects TRBV9 to TRBJ1-2, with TRBD1 matching over 10 bases. The trim removed 4 bases at V and 8 bases at J, leaving 5 bases unmatched. Per germline, CDR1 SGDLS and CDR2 YYNGEE. The CDR3 consists of 13 residues.

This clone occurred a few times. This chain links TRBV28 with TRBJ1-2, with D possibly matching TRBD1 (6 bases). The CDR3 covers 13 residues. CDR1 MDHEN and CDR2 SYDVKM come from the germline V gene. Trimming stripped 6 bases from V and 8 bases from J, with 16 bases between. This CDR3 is CASRSPGVGGYTF. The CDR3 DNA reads TGTGCCAGCAGATCCCCAGGGGTAGGAGGCTACACCTTC.

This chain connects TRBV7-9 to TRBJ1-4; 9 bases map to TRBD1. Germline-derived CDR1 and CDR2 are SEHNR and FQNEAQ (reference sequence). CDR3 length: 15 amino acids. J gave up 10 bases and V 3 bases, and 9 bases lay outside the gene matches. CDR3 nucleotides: TGTGCCAGCAGCTTTGGGACAGGGAAAAAAGGAAAACTGTTTTTT. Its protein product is CASSFGTGKKGKLFF.

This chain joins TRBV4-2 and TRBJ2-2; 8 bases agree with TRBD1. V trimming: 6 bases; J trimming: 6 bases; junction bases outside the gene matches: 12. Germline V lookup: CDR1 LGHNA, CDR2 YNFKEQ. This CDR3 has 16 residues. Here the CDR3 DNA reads TGTGCCAGCAGTCAATCCGACAGGGGTCGGGCCGGGGAGCTGTTTTTT. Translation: CASSQSDRGRAGELFF.

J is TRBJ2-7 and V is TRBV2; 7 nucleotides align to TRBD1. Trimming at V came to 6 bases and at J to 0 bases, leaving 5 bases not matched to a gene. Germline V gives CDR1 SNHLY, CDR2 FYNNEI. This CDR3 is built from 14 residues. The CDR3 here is CASSPGQLSYEQYF. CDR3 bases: TGTGCCAGCAGCCCGGGACAGCTCTCCTACGAGCAGTACTTC.

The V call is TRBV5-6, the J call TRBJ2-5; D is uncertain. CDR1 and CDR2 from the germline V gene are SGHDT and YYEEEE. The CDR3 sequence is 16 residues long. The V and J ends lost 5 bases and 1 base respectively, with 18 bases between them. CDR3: CASRSEKPPFQETQYF. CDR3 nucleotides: TGTGCCAGCAGGTCCGAGAAGCCACCCTTCCAAGAGACCCAGTACTTC.

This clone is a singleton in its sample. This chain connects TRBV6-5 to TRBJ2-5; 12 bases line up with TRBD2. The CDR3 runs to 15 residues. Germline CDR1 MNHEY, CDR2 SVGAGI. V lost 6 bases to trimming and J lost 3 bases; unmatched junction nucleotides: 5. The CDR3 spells CASRFGLAGKETQYF. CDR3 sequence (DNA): TGTGCCAGCAGATTCGGACTAGCGGGAAAAGAGACCCAGTACTTC.

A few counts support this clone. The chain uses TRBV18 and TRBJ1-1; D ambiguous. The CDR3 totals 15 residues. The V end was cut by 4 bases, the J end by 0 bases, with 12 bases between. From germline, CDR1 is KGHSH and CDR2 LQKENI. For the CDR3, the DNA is TGTGCCAGCTCACTTAACGGGGAAATGAACACTGAAGCTTTCTTT. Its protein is CASSLNGEMNTEAFF.

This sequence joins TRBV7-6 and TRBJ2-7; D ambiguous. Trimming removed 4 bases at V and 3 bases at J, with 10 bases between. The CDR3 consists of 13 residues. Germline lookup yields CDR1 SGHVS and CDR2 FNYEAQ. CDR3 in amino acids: CASSYERYYEQYF. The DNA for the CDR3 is TGTGCCAGCAGCTATGAGCGCTACTACGAGCAGTACTTC. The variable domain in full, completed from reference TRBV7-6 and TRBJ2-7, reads GAGVSQSPRYKVTKRGQDVALRCDPISGHVSLYWYRQALGQGPEFLTYFNYEAQQDKSGLPNDRFSAERPEGSISTLTIQRTEQRDSAMYRCASSYERYYEQYFGPGTRLTVT.

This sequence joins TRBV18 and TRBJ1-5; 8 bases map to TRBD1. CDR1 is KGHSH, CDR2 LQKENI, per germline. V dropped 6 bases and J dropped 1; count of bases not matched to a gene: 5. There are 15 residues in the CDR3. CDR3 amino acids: CASSPGQGSNQPQHF. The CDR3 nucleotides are TGTGCCAGCTCTCCAGGACAGGGCAGCAATCAGCCCCAGCATTTT.

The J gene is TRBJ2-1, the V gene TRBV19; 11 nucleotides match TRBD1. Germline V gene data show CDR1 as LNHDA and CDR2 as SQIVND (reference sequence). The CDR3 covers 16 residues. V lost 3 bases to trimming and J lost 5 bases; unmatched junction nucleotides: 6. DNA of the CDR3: TGTGCCAGTAGTATTTCGGGACAGGGGGGAAACAATGAGCAGTTCTTC. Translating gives CASSISGQGGNNEQFF.

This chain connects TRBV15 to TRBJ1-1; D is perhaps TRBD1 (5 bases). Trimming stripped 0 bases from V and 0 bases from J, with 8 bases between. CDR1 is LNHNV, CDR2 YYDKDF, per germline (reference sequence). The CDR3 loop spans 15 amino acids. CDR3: CATSRETELNTEAFF. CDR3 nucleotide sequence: TGTGCCACCAGCAGAGAGACAGAATTGAACACTGAAGCTTTCTTT.

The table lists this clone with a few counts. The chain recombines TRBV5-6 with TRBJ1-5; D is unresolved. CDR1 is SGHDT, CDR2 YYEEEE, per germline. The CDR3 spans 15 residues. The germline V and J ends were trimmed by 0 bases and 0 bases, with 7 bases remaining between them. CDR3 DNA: TGTGCCAGCAGCTTGGGTTTTAATAGCAATCAGCCCCAGCATTTT. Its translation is CASSLGFNSNQPQHF.

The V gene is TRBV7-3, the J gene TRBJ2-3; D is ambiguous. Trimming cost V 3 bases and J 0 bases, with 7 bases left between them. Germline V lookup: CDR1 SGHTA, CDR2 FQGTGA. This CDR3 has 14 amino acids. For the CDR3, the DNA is TGTGCCAGCAGCTTCCTTTCTAGCACAGATACGCAGTATTTT. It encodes CASSFLSSTDTQYF.